A selection of T cell receptor beta chains follows, all from one sample in a study of shared clonotypes between healthy human individuals. Clones were sequenced by immunoSEQ multiplex PCR, and TCRdb holds only the in-frame ones, with some missing. The data contain around 700,000 clones, around two thirds of them singletons. Sequenced material: memory CD4+ T cells sorted from blood. Source of these receptors: a woman under 40 in good health. Both conserved end residues are part of each CDR3. A D gene is named only where the DNA matches it firmly. For some rows the clone size is stated as once, few or many, or as a class when expanded; others skip it.

d_call j_call clone_size v_call cdr3_aa cdr3_nt
NA TRBJ2-5 many TRBV2 CASSERRETQYF TGTGCCAGCAGTGAACGGCGGGAGACCCAGTACTTC
TRBD1 TRBJ2-7 few TRBV2 CASRVDTGGEQYF TGTGCCAGCAGGGTCGATACAGGGGGCGAGCAGTACTTC
TRBD2 TRBJ2-3 NA TRBV19 CASSAIWAGVADTQYF TGTGCCAGTAGTGCTATATGGGCGGGAGTCGCAGATACGCAGTATTTT
TRBD1 TRBJ1-2 many TRBV4-2 CASSLQENRGDYYGYTF TGTGCCAGCAGCCTACAGGAAAACAGGGGGGACTACTATGGCTACACCTTC
NA TRBJ1-1 few TRBV6-5 CASSARLEGAEAFF TGTGCCAGCAGTGCCCGATTGGAAGGAGCTGAAGCTTTCTTT
NA TRBJ1-2 NA TRBV28 CASSLTGYSYGYTF TGTGCCAGCAGCCTCACAGGGTACAGCTATGGCTACACCTTC
TRBD1 TRBJ2-7 once TRBV2 CATTGESSYEQYF TGTGCCACCACAGGGGAAAGCTCCTACGAGCAGTACTTC
NA TRBJ1-4 NA TRBV19 CASSIVGKLNEKLFF TGTGCCAGTAGTATTGTCGGAAAACTTAATGAAAAACTGTTTTTT
TRBD1 TRBJ1-2 NA TRBV28 CASSEISRGRSYGYTF TGTGCCAGCAGTGAAATAAGCAGGGGGCGCAGCTATGGCTACACCTTC
NA TRBJ2-1 NA TRBV19 CASTFASGPVNEQFF TGTGCCAGTACATTCGCCAGCGGACCGGTAAATGAGCAGTTCTTC
NA TRBJ2-3 NA TRBV11-3 CASSVGTLSWNTQYF TGTGCCAGCAGCGTAGGAACCCTGAGTTGGAATACGCAGTATTTT
NA TRBJ1-3 NA TRBV6-5 CASSYPSSSGNTIYF TGTGCCAGCAGTTATCCAAGCAGCTCTGGAAACACCATATATTTT
TRBD2 TRBJ2-1 NA TRBV18 CASSPWASGSFDEQFF TGTGCCAGCTCACCGTGGGCTAGCGGGAGTTTTGATGAGCAGTTCTTC
NA TRBJ2-5 NA TRBV29-1 CSVDLGGETQYF TGCAGCGTTGACTTGGGCGGGGAGACCCAGTACTTC
NA TRBJ1-2 NA TRBV5-1 CASSLEGLNGYTF TGCGCCAGCAGCTTGGAGGGACTCAACGGCTACACCTTC
NA TRBJ2-7 NA TRBV19 CASRDTGISEQYF TGTGCCAGTAGAGATACAGGGATCTCCGAGCAGTACTTC
NA TRBJ1-4 NA TRBV11-1 CASSPDTVNEKLFF TGTGCCAGCAGCCCCGACACGGTAAACGAAAAACTGTTTTTT
NA TRBJ2-1 NA TRBV7-9 CASSLPGSAYNEQFF TGTGCCAGCAGCTTACCGGGTTCGGCTTACAATGAGCAGTTCTTC